This T cell receptor (beta chain) was captured in a study of T cell repertoires and HLA-DP antigens (dated by TCRdb to 2016 to 2019). Some background on the complete study: The study used an in vitro model of CD4+ T cell alloreactivity against allogeneic HLA-DP presented by transduced HeLa cells. One alloantigen differed from self by one peptide-binding groove amino acid, whereas the other differed by ten, modelling structurally similar versus dissimilar alloantigens. The three donors were two male and one female, with ages ranging from the 18-to-29 to the 60-to-69 age band. The average DNA input was about 220 ng for sorted CD137+CD4+ samples versus roughly 1.1 ug for pre-culture CD4+ samples. What the authors observed across the whole study: Average cumulative frequency of clones undetected before culture was less than 40% against one allele and about 46% against the other. Sorted CD137+ cells showed similar clonality against both alloantigens, at 0.35 to 0.4, which was much higher than the approximately 0.036 seen in pre-culture samples. Naive and memory CD4+ repertoires were not analysed separately. Limitations included only a few donors, a non-physiological HeLa antigen-presenting system, and the use of total CD4+ responder cells.

V lost 3 bases and J lost 0 bases; the stretch between them is 13 bases long. Its CDR3 holds 16 amino acids, cysteine through phenylalanine. Here the CDR3 DNA is all that survives: 48 bases in frame from base 1. From a lookup of the germline V gene (reference sequence), CDR1 and CDR2 are MNHEY and SMNVEV. Magnetic bead negative selection was used to isolate untouched CD4+ T cells from Ficoll-separated PBMC, with purity averaging roughly 98%. Using magnetic beads, untouched CD4+ T cells were isolated from Ficoll-separated PBMC at approximately 98% purity, with only negligible CD8+ contamination. Donors were a few healthy blood donors whose buffy coats supplied peripheral blood mononuclear cells. All three donors were CMV seronegative. The DNeasy Blood & Tissue Kit was used to extract genomic DNA. For each subject, genomic DNA from sorted CD137+CD4+ cells and from pre-culture CD4+ baseline samples underwent TCRB sequencing.

Note on this clone: Its recognized antigen is unknown. Base-call qualities are not available, and no considerably larger clone is one nucleotide away.

TCRB CDR3 regions were amplified with the immunoSEQ multiplex PCR using forward primers for 54 TRBV segments and reverse primers for 13 TRBJ segments. Deep resolution, with a target of 200,000 or so T cell genomes, was applied to the sequencing of pre-culture CD4+ samples. Sequencing of the amplicons on an Illumina HiSeq System generated 87 bp reads spanning the CDR3. Concerning the study's data processing: PCR and sequencing errors in the reads were corrected, and alignment to IMGT reference sequences was used to define CDR3 regions. Synthetic template pools were used to estimate counts of templates and unique rearrangements. Clonality was calculated as 1 minus Pielou's evenness. The Daley-Smith estimator was used to estimate richness. Morisita's index was used to measure repertoire overlap. A clone counted as low-abundance if it appeared in cultured samples but went undetected in the pre-culture repertoire of the same donor. TCRdb holds this immuneACCESS table with in-frame rearrangements only. Some clones are missing; in checked studies, unresolved V genes explain under half, and the rest has no known cause. V and J calls and clone size are those listed in that table; D and trimming were worked out from the DNA. This sample is represented by over 60,000 clones; around four fifths of them were singletons. 1.6% of the sample rests with the top ten.

The rearranged chain carries TRBV27 and TRBJ2-3; the D gene is perhaps TRBD1, from 5 matching bases. Sequencing was carried out using CD4+ T cells from PBMCs. The TCR originated in a man aged 55 to 70 in good health and CMV-seronegative. The DNA reads TGTGCCAGCAGTTTGCTTTCGACAGTGAGCACAGATACGCAGTATTTT. Its protein reads: CASSLLSTVSTDTQYF.